This is a list of T cell receptor beta chains from one sample in a study of OX40 agonist ivuxolimab in advanced cancers. Generated by immunoSEQ multiplex PCR, the TCRdb table keeps only in-frame clones and is missing some. There are about 73,000 clones in the sample; more than 80% occur only once, and 0.5% to 0.55% lies in the top ten. Material: CD4+ or CD8+ T cells sorted from blood, obtained in a trial of the OX40 agonist ivuxolimab. The receptors stem from an adult with an advanced solid tumor such as melanoma, head and neck, liver or kidney cancer. Both conserved end residues are part of each CDR3. Each record gives: CDR3 protein, CDR3 DNA, D gene, J gene, clone size, V gene. D genes are given only for firm matches. Size is stated for part of the rows, as once, few or many counts, or as a class when the clone is expanded.

CDR3 protein: CASSDMASGSYEQYF
CDR3 DNA: TGTGCCAGCAGTGATATGGCTAGCGGGAGCTACGAGCAGTACTTC
D gene: TRBD2
J gene: TRBJ2-7
clone size: NA
V gene: TRBV2

CDR3 protein: CASSRTSMGELFF
CDR3 DNA: TGTGCCAGCAGCAGGACTTCGATGGGGGAGCTGTTTTTT
D gene: NA
J gene: TRBJ2-2
clone size: NA
V gene: TRBV7-3

CDR3 protein: CASSVGEGSSYEQYF
CDR3 DNA: TGTGCCAGCAGCGTTGGTGAGGGGAGCTCCTACGAGCAGTACTTC
D gene: NA
J gene: TRBJ2-7
clone size: NA
V gene: TRBV9

CDR3 protein: CASKPTAGGGETQYF
CDR3 DNA: TGTGCCAGCAAACCCACAGCGGGAGGAGGGGAGACCCAGTACTTC
D gene: TRBD2
J gene: TRBJ2-5
clone size: once
V gene: TRBV7-2

CDR3 protein: CASSPGEFSSGMTDTQYF
CDR3 DNA: TGTGCCAGCAGCCCAGGGGAGTTTTCTAGCGGGATGACAGATACGCAGTATTTT
D gene: TRBD2
J gene: TRBJ2-3
clone size: NA
V gene: TRBV11-3

CDR3 protein: CATRDSSTDTQYF
CDR3 DNA: TGTGCCACGCGGGACAGCAGCACAGATACGCAGTATTTT
D gene: NA
J gene: TRBJ2-3
clone size: NA
V gene: TRBV27

CDR3 protein: CASSSNRADTEAFF
CDR3 DNA: TGCGCCAGCAGCTCAAACAGGGCCGACACTGAAGCTTTCTTT
D gene: NA
J gene: TRBJ1-1
clone size: NA
V gene: TRBV5-1

CDR3 protein: CASSLTTYEQYF
CDR3 DNA: TGCGCCAGCAGCTTAACAACCTACGAGCAGTACTTC
D gene: NA
J gene: TRBJ2-7
clone size: NA
V gene: TRBV5-1

CDR3 protein: CASSLVGEQFF
CDR3 DNA: TGTGCCAGCAGCTTGGTCGGTGAGCAGTTCTTC
D gene: NA
J gene: TRBJ2-1
clone size: NA
V gene: TRBV5-6

CDR3 protein: CASSIRGSNGYTF
CDR3 DNA: TGTGCCAGCAGCATCAGGGGTTCGAATGGCTACACCTTC
D gene: NA
J gene: TRBJ1-2
clone size: NA
V gene: TRBV5-5

CDR3 protein: CASSVASGSYEQYF
CDR3 DNA: TGTGCCAGCAGTGTGGCTAGCGGCTCCTACGAGCAGTACTTC
D gene: TRBD2
J gene: TRBJ2-7
clone size: once
V gene: TRBV6-1

CDR3 protein: CASSLPGGLKTEAFF
CDR3 DNA: TGTGCCAGCAGCCTTCCAGGGGGATTGAAGACTGAAGCTTTCTTT
D gene: TRBD1
J gene: TRBJ1-1
clone size: NA
V gene: TRBV5-6

CDR3 protein: CSVDTSTGGVRNTGELFF
CDR3 DNA: TGCAGCGTCGACACCTCTACAGGGGGCGTAAGGAACACCGGGGAGCTGTTTTTT
D gene: TRBD1
J gene: TRBJ2-2
clone size: NA
V gene: TRBV29-1

CDR3 protein: CASRPGGTSGSIGGNEQFF
CDR3 DNA: TGTGCCAGTAGACCAGGGGGGACTAGCGGGAGTATAGGCGGGAATGAGCAGTTCTTC
D gene: TRBD2
J gene: TRBJ2-1
clone size: NA
V gene: TRBV19

CDR3 protein: CASSQATENYGYTF
CDR3 DNA: TGCGCCAGCAGCCAAGCGACGGAAAACTATGGCTACACCTTC
D gene: NA
J gene: TRBJ1-2
clone size: NA
V gene: TRBV4-1

CDR3 protein: CASSATGGRRGRTGELFF
CDR3 DNA: TGTGCCAGCAGCGCCACAGGGGGTCGCAGGGGGCGTACCGGGGAGCTGTTTTTT
D gene: TRBD1
J gene: TRBJ2-2
clone size: NA
V gene: TRBV9

CDR3 protein: CATNFGSYEQYF
CDR3 DNA: TGTGCCACTAATTTCGGCTCCTACGAGCAGTACTTC
D gene: NA
J gene: TRBJ2-7
clone size: NA
V gene: TRBV7-9

CDR3 protein: CASSVGNSGNTIYF
CDR3 DNA: TGTGCCAGCAGCGTCGGAAACTCTGGAAACACCATATATTTT
D gene: NA
J gene: TRBJ1-3
clone size: NA
V gene: TRBV9

CDR3 protein: CASSLVYAGTSYNEQFF
CDR3 DNA: TGTGCCAGCAGCTTAGTTTATGCCGGGACTAGCTACAATGAGCAGTTCTTC
D gene: TRBD2
J gene: TRBJ2-1
clone size: NA
V gene: TRBV7-8

CDR3 protein: CASSLGTGGVGELFF
CDR3 DNA: TGTGCCAGCAGCTTGGGTACAGGGGGCGTCGGGGAGCTGTTTTTT
D gene: TRBD1
J gene: TRBJ2-2
clone size: NA
V gene: TRBV7-3

CDR3 protein: CASRGDFIAKNIQYF
CDR3 DNA: TGTGCCAGCAGAGGGGACTTTATAGCCAAAAACATTCAGTACTTC
D gene: NA
J gene: TRBJ2-4
clone size: NA
V gene: TRBV2

CDR3 protein: CASSEYTDTQYF
CDR3 DNA: TGTGCCAGCAGCGAATACACAGATACGCAGTATTTT
D gene: NA
J gene: TRBJ2-3
clone size: NA
V gene: TRBV5-6

CDR3 protein: CASSLVPTGEGTQYF
CDR3 DNA: TGTGCCAGCAGCTTAGTTCCGACAGGGGAGGGGACCCAGTACTTC
D gene: NA
J gene: TRBJ2-5
clone size: few
V gene: TRBV7-8

CDR3 protein: CASSELVEKLFF
CDR3 DNA: TGTGCCAGCAGTGAATTGGTTGAAAAACTGTTTTTT
D gene: NA
J gene: TRBJ1-4
clone size: NA
V gene: TRBV2

CDR3 protein: CASSEGLAGFRDTQYF
CDR3 DNA: TGTGCCAGCAGCGAGGGACTAGCGGGATTTCGAGATACGCAGTATTTT
D gene: TRBD2
J gene: TRBJ2-3
clone size: NA
V gene: TRBV9

CDR3 protein: CASSWTGLNQPQHF
CDR3 DNA: TGTGCCAGCAGTTGGACAGGTCTCAATCAGCCCCAGCATTTT
D gene: TRBD1
J gene: TRBJ1-5
clone size: NA
V gene: TRBV6-1

CDR3 protein: CAISDGPGGPSGYEQYF
CDR3 DNA: TGTGCCATCAGTGATGGGCCAGGGGGCCCCTCCGGCTACGAGCAGTACTTC
D gene: TRBD1
J gene: TRBJ2-7
clone size: NA
V gene: TRBV10-3

CDR3 protein: CASRTLAGANNEQFF
CDR3 DNA: TGTGCCAGCAGGACTCTAGCGGGAGCCAACAATGAGCAGTTCTTC
D gene: TRBD2
J gene: TRBJ2-1
clone size: few
V gene: TRBV6-1

CDR3 protein: CASSFGGRTGELFF
CDR3 DNA: TGTGCCAGCAGCTTCGGGGGTAGGACCGGGGAGCTGTTTTTT
D gene: NA
J gene: TRBJ2-2
clone size: NA
V gene: TRBV7-3

CDR3 protein: CASSLDVAKNIQYF
CDR3 DNA: TGTGCCAGCAGCTTAGACGTAGCCAAAAACATTCAGTACTTC
D gene: NA
J gene: TRBJ2-4
clone size: once
V gene: TRBV7-8

CDR3 protein: CASSSTSGGTGELFF
CDR3 DNA: TGTGCCAGCAGCTCGACTAGCGGGGGGACCGGGGAGCTGTTTTTT
D gene: TRBD2
J gene: TRBJ2-2
clone size: NA
V gene: TRBV7-6

CDR3 protein: CASSLRDTQYF
CDR3 DNA: TGTGCCAGCAGCTTAAGGGATACGCAGTATTTT
D gene: NA
J gene: TRBJ2-3
clone size: NA
V gene: TRBV7-9

CDR3 protein: CASSPNRVGGYTF
CDR3 DNA: TGTGCCAGCAGCCCGAACAGGGTAGGTGGCTACACCTTC
D gene: NA
J gene: TRBJ1-2
clone size: NA
V gene: TRBV7-8

CDR3 protein: CASRPTGIGQPQHF
CDR3 DNA: TGTGCCAGCAGACCTACAGGGATCGGTCAGCCCCAGCATTTT
D gene: NA
J gene: TRBJ1-5
clone size: NA
V gene: TRBV6-5

CDR3 protein: CASSIGGGGKKNIQYF
CDR3 DNA: TGTGCCAGTAGTATAGGAGGTGGCGGGAAGAAAAACATTCAGTACTTC
D gene: NA
J gene: TRBJ2-4
clone size: once
V gene: TRBV19

CDR3 protein: CSVRGLANTGELFF
CDR3 DNA: TGCAGCGTTCGAGGACTGGCGAACACCGGGGAGCTGTTTTTT
D gene: NA
J gene: TRBJ2-2
clone size: NA
V gene: TRBV29-1

CDR3 protein: CASSQGPAGEGDTQYF
CDR3 DNA: TGTGCCAGCAGCCAAGGGCCAGCGGGAGAGGGAGATACGCAGTATTTT
D gene: TRBD2
J gene: TRBJ2-3
clone size: NA
V gene: TRBV14

CDR3 protein: CSVPRGDEQYF
CDR3 DNA: TGCAGTGTCCCCCGGGGGGACGAGCAGTACTTC
D gene: TRBD2
J gene: TRBJ2-7
clone size: NA
V gene: TRBV20-1

CDR3 protein: CASSRDISDNSPLHF
CDR3 DNA: TGTGCCAGCAGCCGGGACATTTCAGATAATTCACCCCTCCACTTT
D gene: NA
J gene: TRBJ1-6
clone size: NA
V gene: TRBV7-9

CDR3 protein: CASSLEGGTQYF
CDR3 DNA: TGTGCCAGCAGTTTGGAGGGTGGGACCCAGTACTTC
D gene: NA
J gene: TRBJ2-5
clone size: once
V gene: TRBV27